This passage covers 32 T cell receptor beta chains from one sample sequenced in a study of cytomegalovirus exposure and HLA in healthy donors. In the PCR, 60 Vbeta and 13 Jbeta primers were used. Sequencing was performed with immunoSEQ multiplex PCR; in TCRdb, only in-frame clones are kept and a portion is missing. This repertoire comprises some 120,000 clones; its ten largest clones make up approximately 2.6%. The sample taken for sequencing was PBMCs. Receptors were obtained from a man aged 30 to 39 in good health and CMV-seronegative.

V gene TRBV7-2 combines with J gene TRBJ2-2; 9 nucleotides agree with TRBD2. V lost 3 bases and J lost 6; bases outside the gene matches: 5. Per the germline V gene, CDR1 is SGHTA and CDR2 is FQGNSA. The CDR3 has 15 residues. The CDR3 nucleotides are TGTGCCAGCAGCTTGGGCGGACTAGCGTCCGGGGAGCTGTTTTTT. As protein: CASSLGGLASGELFF.

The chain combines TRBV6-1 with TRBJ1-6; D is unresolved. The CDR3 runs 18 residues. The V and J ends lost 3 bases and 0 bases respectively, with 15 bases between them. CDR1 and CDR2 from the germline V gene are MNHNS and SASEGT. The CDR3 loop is CASSESKFASSYNSPLHF. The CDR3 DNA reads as TGTGCCAGCAGTGAGAGTAAGTTCGCGAGCTCCTATAATTCACCCCTCCACTTT.

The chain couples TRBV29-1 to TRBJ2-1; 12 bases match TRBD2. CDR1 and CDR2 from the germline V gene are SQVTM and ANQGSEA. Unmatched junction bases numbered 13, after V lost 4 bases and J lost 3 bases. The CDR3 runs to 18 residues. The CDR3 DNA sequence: TGCAGCGTTGTGGGGCGGCTAGCGGGAGGGCCCGGCTACAATGAGCAGTTCTTC. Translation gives CSVVGRLAGGPGYNEQFF.

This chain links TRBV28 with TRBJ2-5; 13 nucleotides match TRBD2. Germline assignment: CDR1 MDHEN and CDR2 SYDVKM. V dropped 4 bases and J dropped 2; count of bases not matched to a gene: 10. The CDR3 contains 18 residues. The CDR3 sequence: CASSYRTSGRRGQETQYF. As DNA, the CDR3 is TGTGCCAGCAGTTATCGGACTAGCGGGAGAAGGGGTCAAGAGACCCAGTACTTC.

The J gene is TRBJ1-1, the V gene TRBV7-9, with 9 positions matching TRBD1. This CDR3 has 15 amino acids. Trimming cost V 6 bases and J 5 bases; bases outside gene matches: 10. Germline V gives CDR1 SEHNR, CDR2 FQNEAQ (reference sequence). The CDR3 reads CASRPRDRVGTEAFF. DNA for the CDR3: TGTGCCAGCAGACCCAGGGACAGGGTCGGAACTGAAGCTTTCTTT. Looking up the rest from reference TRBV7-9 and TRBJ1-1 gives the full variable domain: DTGVSQNPRHKITKRGQNVTFRCDPISEHNRLYWYRQTLGQGPEFLTYFQNEAQLEKSRLLSDRFSAERPKGSFSTLEIQRTEQGDSAMYLCASRPRDRVGTEAFFGQGTRLTVV.

Here the CDR3 DNA reads TGTGCCTGGAGTGTTGGCGGGGAAGGGACCCAGTACTTC. Protein: CAWSVGGEGTQYF. The chain uses TRBV30 and TRBJ2-5, with a possible D match to TRBD2 (6 bases). With 0 bases removed from V and 7 bases from J, the gap between germline ends came to 12 bases. CDR3 length: 13 amino acids. Germline CDR1 and CDR2: GTSNPN and SVGIG (reference sequence).

The DNA for the CDR3 is TGTGCCAGCAGCTCTATAGAGAACACTGAAGCTTTCTTT. It yields the protein CASSSIENTEAFF. This rearrangement joins TRBV27 to TRBJ1-1; no definite D call. Trimming left V 6 bases short and J 1 base short, with 9 bases between. CDR3 size: 13 residues. Germline V gene sequence: CDR1 MNHEY, CDR2 SMNVEV (reference sequence).

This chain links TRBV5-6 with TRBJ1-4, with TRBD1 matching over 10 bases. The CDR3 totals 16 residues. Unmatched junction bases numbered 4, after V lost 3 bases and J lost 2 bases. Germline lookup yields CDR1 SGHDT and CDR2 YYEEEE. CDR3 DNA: TGTGCCAGCAGCTCTGGGACAGGGGTCACTAATGAAAAACTGTTTTTT. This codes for CASSSGTGVTNEKLFF.

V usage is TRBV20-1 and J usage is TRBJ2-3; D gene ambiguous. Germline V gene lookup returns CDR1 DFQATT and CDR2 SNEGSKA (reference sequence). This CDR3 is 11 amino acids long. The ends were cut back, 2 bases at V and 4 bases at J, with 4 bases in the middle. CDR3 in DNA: TGCAGTGCTAGAATCGCAGATACGCAGTATTTT. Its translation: CSARIADTQYF.

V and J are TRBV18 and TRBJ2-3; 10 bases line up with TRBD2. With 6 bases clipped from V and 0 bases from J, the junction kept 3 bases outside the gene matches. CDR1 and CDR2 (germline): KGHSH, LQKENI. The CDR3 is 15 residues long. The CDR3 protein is CASSPTSGSTDTQYF. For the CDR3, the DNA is TGTGCCAGCTCCCCGACTAGCGGGAGCACAGATACGCAGTATTTT. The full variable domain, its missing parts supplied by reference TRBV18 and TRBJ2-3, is NAGVMQNPRHLVRRRGQEARLRCSPMKGHSHVYWYRQLPEEGLKFMVYLQKENIIDESGMPKERFSAEFPKEGPSILRIQQVVRGDSAAYFCASSPTSGSTDTQYFGPGTRLTVL.

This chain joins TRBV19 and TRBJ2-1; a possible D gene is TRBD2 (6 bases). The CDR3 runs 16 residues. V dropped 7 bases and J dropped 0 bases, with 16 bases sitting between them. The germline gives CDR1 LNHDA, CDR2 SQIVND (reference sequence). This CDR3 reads CASTRSGYSSYNEQFF. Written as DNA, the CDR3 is TGTGCCAGTACCCGTAGCGGCTATAGCTCCTACAATGAGCAGTTCTTC.

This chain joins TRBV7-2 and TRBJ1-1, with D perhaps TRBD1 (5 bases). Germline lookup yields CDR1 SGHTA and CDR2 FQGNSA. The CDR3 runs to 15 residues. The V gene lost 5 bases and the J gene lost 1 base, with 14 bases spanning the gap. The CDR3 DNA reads TGTGCCAGCAGCCTCCGGGGACTAGGGAACACTGAAGCTTTCTTT. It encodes CASSLRGLGNTEAFF.

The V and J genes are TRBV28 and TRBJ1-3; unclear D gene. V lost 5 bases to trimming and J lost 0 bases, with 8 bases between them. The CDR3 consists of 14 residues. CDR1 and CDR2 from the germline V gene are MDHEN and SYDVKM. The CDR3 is CASSVEDSGNTIYF. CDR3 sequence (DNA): TGTGCCAGCAGTGTTGAGGACTCTGGAAACACCATATATTTT. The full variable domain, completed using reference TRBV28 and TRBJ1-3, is DVKVTQSSRYLVKRTGEKVFLECVQDMDHENMFWYRQDPGLGLRLIYFSYDVKMKEKGDIPEGYSVSREKKERFSLILESASTNQTSMYLCASSVEDSGNTIYFGEGSWLTVV.

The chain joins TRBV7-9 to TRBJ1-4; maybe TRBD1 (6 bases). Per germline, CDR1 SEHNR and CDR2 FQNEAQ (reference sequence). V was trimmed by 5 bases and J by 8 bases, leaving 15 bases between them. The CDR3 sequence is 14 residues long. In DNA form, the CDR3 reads TGTGCCAGCAGCCACGGATCAGGGGACGAAAAACTGTTTTTT. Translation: CASSHGSGDEKLFF.

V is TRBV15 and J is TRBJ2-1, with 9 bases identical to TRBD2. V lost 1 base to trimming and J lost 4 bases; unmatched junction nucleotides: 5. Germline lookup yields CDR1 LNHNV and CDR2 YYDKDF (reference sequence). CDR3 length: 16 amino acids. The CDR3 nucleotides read TGTGCCACCAGCAGAGGGGTAGCGGGAGTTTACAATGAGCAGTTCTTC. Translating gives CATSRGVAGVYNEQFF.

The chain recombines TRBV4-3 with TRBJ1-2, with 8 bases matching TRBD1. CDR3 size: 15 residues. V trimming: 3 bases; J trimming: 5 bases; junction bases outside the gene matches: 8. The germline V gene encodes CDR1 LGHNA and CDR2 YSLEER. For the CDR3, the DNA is TGCGCCAGCAGCCAGGGGACAGGCTACGGATATGGCTACACCTTC. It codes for CASSQGTGYGYGYTF.

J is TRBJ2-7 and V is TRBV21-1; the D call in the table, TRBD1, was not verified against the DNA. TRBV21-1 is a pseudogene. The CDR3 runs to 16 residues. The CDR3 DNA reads TGTGCCAGCAGCAAAGAGGGGGCAGGGGCCTCCTACGAGCAGTACTTC. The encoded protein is CASSKEGAGASYEQYF.

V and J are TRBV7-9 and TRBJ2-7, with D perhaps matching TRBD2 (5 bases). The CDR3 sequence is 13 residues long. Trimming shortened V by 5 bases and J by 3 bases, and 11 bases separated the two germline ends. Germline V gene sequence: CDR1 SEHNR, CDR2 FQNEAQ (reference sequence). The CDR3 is CASSNRGIYEQYF. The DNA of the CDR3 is TGTGCCAGCAGCAACCGGGGAATCTACGAGCAGTACTTC.

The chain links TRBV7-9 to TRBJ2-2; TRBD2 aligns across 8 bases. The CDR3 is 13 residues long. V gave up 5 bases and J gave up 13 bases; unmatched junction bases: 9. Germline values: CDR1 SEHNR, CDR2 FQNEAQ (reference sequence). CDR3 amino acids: CASSPTSGPVLFF. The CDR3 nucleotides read TGTGCCAGCAGCCCTACTAGCGGTCCGGTGCTGTTTTTT. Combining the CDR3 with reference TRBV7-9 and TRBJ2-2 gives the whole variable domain DTGVSQNPRHKITKRGQNVTFRCDPISEHNRLYWYRQTLGQGPEFLTYFQNEAQLEKSRLLSDRFSAERPKGSFSTLEIQRTEQGDSAMYLCASSPTSGPVLFFGEGSRLTVL.

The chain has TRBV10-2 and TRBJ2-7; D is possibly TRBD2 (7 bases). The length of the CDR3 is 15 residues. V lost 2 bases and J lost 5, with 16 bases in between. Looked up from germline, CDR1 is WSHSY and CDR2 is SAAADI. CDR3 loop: CASSETLRGADEQYF. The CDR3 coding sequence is TGCGCCAGCAGTGAGACCCTCCGGGGGGCAGACGAGCAGTACTTC.

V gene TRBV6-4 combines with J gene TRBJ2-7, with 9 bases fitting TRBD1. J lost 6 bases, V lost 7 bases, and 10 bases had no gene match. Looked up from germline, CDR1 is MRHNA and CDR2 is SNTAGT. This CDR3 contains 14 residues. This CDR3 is CASKRPGQGSEQYF. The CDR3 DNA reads TGTGCCAGCAAACGACCGGGACAGGGTAGCGAGCAGTACTTC.

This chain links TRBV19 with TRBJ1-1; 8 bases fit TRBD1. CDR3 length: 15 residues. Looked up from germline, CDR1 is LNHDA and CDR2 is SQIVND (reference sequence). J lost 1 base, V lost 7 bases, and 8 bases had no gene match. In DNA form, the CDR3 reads TGTGCCAGTAATTTCGAACAGGGGGGGAACACTGAAGCTTTCTTT. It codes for CASNFEQGGNTEAFF. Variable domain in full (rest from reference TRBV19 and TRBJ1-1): DGGITQSPKYLFRKEGQNVTLSCEQNLNHDAMYWYRQDPGQGLRLIYYSQIVNDFQKGDIAEGYSVSREKKESFPLTVTSAQKNPTAFYLCASNFEQGGNTEAFFGQGTRLTVV.

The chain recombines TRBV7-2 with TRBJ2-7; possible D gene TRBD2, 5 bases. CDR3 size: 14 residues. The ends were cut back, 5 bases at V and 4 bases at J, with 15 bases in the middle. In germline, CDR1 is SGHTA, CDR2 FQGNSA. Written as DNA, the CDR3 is TGTGCCAGCAGCGCCTCAAGACGGGAATACGAGCAGTACTTC. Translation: CASSASRREYEQYF. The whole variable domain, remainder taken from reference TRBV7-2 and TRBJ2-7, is GAGVSQSPSNKVTEKGKDVELRCDPISGHTALYWYRQSLGQGLEFLIYFQGNSAPDKSGLPSDRFSAERTGGSVSTLTIQRTQQEDSAVYLCASSASRREYEQYFGPGTRLTVT.

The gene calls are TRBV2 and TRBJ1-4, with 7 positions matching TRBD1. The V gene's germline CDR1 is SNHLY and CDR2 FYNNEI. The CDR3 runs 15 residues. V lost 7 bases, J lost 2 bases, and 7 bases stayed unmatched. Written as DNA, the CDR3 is TGTGCCAGCAAGTTAGGGGGCCTGACTAATGAAAAACTGTTTTTT. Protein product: CASKLGGLTNEKLFF.

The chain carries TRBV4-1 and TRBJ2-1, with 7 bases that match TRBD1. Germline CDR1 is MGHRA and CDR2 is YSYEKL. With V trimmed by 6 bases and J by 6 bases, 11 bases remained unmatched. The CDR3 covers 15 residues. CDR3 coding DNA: TGCGCCAGCAGTCTAATCCGGGACAGCCGCAATGAGCAGTTCTTC. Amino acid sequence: CASSLIRDSRNEQFF.

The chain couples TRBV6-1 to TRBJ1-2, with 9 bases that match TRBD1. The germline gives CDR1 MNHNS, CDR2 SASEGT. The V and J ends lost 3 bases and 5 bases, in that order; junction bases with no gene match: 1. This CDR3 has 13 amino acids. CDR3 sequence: CASSEDRGYGYTF. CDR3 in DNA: TGTGCCAGCAGTGAGGACAGGGGTTATGGCTACACCTTC.

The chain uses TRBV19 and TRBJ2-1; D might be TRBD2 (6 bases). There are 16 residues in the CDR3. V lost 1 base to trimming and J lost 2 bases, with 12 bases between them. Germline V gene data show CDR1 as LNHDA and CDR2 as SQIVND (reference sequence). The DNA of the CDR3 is TGTGCCAGTAGTATAGTGTCGGACTACACCTACAATGAGCAGTTCTTC. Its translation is CASSIVSDYTYNEQFF.

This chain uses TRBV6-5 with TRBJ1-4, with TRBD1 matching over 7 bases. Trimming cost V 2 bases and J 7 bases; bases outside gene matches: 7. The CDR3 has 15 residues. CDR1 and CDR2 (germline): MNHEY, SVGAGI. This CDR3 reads CASSYIQGEGEKLFF. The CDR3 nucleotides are TGTGCCAGCAGTTACATTCAGGGGGAAGGTGAAAAACTGTTTTTT.

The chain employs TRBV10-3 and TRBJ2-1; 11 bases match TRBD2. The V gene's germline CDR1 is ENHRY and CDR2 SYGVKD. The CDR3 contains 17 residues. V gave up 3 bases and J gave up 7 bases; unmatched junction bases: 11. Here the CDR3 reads CAISEYMTSGIGNEQFF. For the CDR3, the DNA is TGTGCCATCAGTGAATATATGACTAGCGGGATAGGAAATGAGCAGTTCTTC.

CDR3 DNA sequence: TGTGCCAGTAGTCCTAGCGGGAGCTACGAGCAGTACTTC. Translation gives CASSPSGSYEQYF. The V call is TRBV19, the J call TRBJ2-7, with 10 bases matching TRBD2. Germline values: CDR1 LNHDA, CDR2 SQIVND (reference sequence). This CDR3 spans 13 amino acids. J lost 3 bases, V lost 5 bases, and 1 base had no gene match.

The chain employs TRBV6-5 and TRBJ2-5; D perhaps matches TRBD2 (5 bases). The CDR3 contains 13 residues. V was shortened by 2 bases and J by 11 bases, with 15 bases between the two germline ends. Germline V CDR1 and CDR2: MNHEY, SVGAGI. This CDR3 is CASSYLGVGEQYF. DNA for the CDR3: TGTGCCAGCAGTTACCTTGGGGTCGGGGAGCAGTACTTC.

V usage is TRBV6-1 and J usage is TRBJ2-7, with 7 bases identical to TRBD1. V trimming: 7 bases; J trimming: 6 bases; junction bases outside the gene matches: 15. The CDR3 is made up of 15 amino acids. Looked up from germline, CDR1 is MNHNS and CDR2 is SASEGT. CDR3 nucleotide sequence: TGTGCCAGCACCCCCAAGGGGGCCCGGATGTCCGAGCAGTACTTC. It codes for CASTPKGARMSEQYF.